This T cell receptor (beta chain) came from a study of blood T cells in healthy people across ages. Trimming removed 2 bases at V and 5 bases at J, with 16 bases between. This CDR3 is 16 amino acids long. From germline, CDR1 is LGHDT and CDR2 YNNKEL (reference sequence). Alongside a J-beta primer mix, a sample-barcoded 5' primer served in a second PCR lasting roughly 7 to 12 cycles. A 12-random-nucleotide template-switch adaptor tagged each cDNA molecule. One entry per CDR3 protein results from TCRdb running MiXCR on the 5' RACE reads. The repertoire holds some 920,000 distinct CDR3 sequences, with around 54% as singletons.

The chain uses TRBV3-1 and TRBJ2-1; TRBD2 is a possible D gene (5 bases). Sequencing input: blood. This receptor was identified in a woman in her fifties or sixties in good health. CDR3 DNA: TGTGCCAGCAGCCAACTGGGGATCGGGATAGACAATGAGCAGTTCTTC. Its translation: CASSQLGIGIDNEQFF.